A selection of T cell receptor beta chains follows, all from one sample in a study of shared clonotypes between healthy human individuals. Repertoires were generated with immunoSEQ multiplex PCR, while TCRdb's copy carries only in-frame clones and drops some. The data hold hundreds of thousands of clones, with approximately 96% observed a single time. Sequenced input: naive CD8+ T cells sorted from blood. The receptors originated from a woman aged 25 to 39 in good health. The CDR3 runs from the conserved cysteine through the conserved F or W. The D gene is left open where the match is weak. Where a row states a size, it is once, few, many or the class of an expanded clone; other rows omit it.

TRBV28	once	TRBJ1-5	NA	CASSSITLSNQPQHF	TGTGCCAGCAGTTCGATAACCCTTAGCAATCAGCCCCAGCATTTT
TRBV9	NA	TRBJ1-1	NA	CASSEGPTVEAFF	TGTGCCAGCAGCGAAGGCCCAACAGTAGAAGCTTTCTTT
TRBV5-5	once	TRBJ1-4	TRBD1	CASSLGRGDEKLFF	TGTGCCAGCAGCTTGGGCAGGGGGGATGAAAAACTGTTTTTT
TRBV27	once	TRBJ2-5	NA	CASSSAYRDWDQETQYF	TGTGCCAGCAGTTCCGCATACCGGGACTGGGACCAAGAGACCCAGTACTTC
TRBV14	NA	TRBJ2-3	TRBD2	CASSQNSPGTSDTQYF	TGTGCCAGCAGCCAGAACTCTCCCGGGACTAGCGATACGCAGTATTTT
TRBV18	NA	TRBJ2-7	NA	CASSPNRGNSREQYF	TGTGCCAGCTCACCCAATAGGGGGAACTCGCGCGAGCAGTACTTC
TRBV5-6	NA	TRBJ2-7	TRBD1	CASSLADIGQGGYEQYF	TGTGCCAGCAGCTTGGCGGATATAGGACAGGGCGGCTACGAGCAGTACTTC
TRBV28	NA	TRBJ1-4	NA	CASKGRRNEKLFF	TGTGCCAGCAAGGGTCGCAGAAATGAAAAACTGTTTTTT
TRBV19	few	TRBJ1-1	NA	CASKSYTEAFF	TGTGCCAGTAAATCATACACTGAAGCTTTCTTT
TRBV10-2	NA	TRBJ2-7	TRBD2	CASSVAGATYEQYF	TGCGCCAGCAGTGTCGCGGGAGCCACGTACGAGCAGTACTTC
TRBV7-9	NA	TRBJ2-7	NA	CASSTKVGSDYEQYF	TGTGCCAGCAGCACTAAAGTCGGTAGTGACTACGAGCAGTACTTC
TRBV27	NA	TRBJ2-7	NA	CATLGGGGNEQYF	TGTGCCACCCTAGGGGGGGGCGGGAACGAGCAGTACTTC
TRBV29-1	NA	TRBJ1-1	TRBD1	CSTRGPGRDTEAFF	TGCAGCACCAGGGGGCCAGGGAGAGACACTGAAGCTTTCTTT
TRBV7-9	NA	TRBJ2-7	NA	CASSWDGGDALNEQYF	TGTGCCAGCAGCTGGGACGGGGGCGACGCCCTTAACGAGCAGTACTTC
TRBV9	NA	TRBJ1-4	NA	CASSLGVNEKLFF	TGTGCCAGCAGCTTAGGCGTGAATGAAAAACTGTTTTTT
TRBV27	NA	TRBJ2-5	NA	CASSEGDAAHQETQYF	TGTGCCAGCAGCGAAGGGGACGCGGCACACCAAGAGACCCAGTACTTC
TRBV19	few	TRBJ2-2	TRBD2	CASSILAGAGELFF	TGTGCCAGTAGTATCCTAGCGGGGGCCGGGGAGCTGTTTTTT
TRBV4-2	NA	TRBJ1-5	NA	CASSQDPDDQPQHF	TGTGCCAGCAGCCAAGATCCCGACGATCAGCCCCAGCATTTT
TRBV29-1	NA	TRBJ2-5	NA	CSFISHISVETQYF	TGCAGCTTTATCTCTCACATATCTGTGGAGACCCAGTACTTC
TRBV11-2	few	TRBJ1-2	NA	CASSPATGSGYGYTF	TGTGCCAGCAGCCCGGCAACAGGGAGTGGCTATGGCTACACCTTC
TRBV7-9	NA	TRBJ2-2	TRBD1	CASSLVDRADTGELFF	TGTGCCAGCAGCTTAGTTGACAGGGCGGACACCGGGGAGCTGTTTTTT
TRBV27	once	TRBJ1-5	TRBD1	CASSPSRGEDNQPQHF	TGTGCCAGCAGTCCTAGCAGGGGGGAGGACAATCAGCCCCAGCATTTT
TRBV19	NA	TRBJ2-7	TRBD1	CASSKPHRGPNSYEQYF	TGTGCCAGTAGTAAACCGCATAGGGGGCCGAATTCCTACGAGCAGTACTTC
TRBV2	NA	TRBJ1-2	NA	CASSSAAYGYTF	TGTGCCAGCAGTAGCGCCGCCTATGGCTACACCTTC
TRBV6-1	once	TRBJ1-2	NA	CASREGRGWVDGYTF	TGTGCCAGCAGGGAAGGGCGGGGTTGGGTTGATGGCTACACCTTC
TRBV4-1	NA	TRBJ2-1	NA	CASKGFSEVGDEQFF	TGCGCCAGCAAAGGTTTCTCGGAAGTTGGCGATGAGCAGTTCTTC
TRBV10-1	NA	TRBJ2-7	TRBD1	CASSEGTGYEQYF	TGCGCCAGCAGTGAGGGGACAGGCTACGAGCAGTACTTC
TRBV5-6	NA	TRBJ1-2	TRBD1	CASSPGQGGYGYTF	TGTGCCAGCAGCCCGGGACAGGGCGGCTATGGCTACACCTTC
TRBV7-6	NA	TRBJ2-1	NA	CASSLGENLGRGYNEQFF	TGTGCCAGCAGCCTGGGGGAGAACCTCGGGCGTGGATACAATGAGCAGTTCTTC
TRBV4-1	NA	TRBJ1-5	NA	CASSQRNSNQPQHF	TGCGCCAGCAGCCAACGGAATAGCAATCAGCCCCAGCATTTT
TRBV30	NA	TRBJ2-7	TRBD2	CAWIPGQLAGALTYEQYF	TGTGCCTGGATCCCAGGGCAACTAGCGGGAGCCCTAACCTACGAGCAGTACTTC
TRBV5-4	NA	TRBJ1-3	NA	CASSPASGNTIYF	TGTGCCAGCAGCCCCGCCTCAGGGAACACCATATATTTT
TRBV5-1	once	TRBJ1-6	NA	CASSLERDGNSPLHF	TGCGCCAGCAGCTTGGAACGGGACGGTAATTCACCCCTCCACTTT
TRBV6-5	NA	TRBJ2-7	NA	CASSYSAGYEQYF	TGTGCCAGCAGTTACTCAGCTGGCTACGAGCAGTACTTC
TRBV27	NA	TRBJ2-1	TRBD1	CASSRDSSYNEQFF	TGTGCCAGCAGCAGGGACAGCTCCTACAATGAGCAGTTCTTC
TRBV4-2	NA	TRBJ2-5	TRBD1	CASSDPGQKEYF	TGTGCCAGCAGCGACCCGGGACAGAAGGAGTACTTC
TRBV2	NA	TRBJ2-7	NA	CASSERTDARGYEQYF	TGTGCCAGCAGTGAACGGACGGACGCAAGGGGCTACGAGCAGTACTTC
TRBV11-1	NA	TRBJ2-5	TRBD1	CASSLLDRGPETQYF	TGTGCCAGCAGCTTATTAGACAGGGGGCCGGAGACCCAGTACTTC
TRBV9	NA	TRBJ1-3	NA	CASSAHRTLRTASGNTIYF	TGTGCCAGCAGCGCCCACAGGACGCTGCGAACGGCCTCTGGAAACACCATATATTTT
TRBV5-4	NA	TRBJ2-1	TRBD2	CASSGFGAGITDEQFF	TGTGCCAGCAGCGGTTTCGGAGCGGGAATTACGGATGAGCAGTTCTTC
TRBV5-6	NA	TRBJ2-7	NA	CASSPLRGIIPYEQYF	TGTGCCAGCAGCCCGTTGAGGGGGATTATCCCTTACGAGCAGTACTTC
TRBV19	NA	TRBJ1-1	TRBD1	CASSIGVTGYTEAFF	TGTGCCAGTAGTATAGGCGTGACAGGGTACACTGAAGCTTTCTTT
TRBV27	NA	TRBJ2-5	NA	CASSLPRTEETQYF	TGTGCCAGCAGTCTCCCCCGGACGGAAGAGACCCAGTACTTC